The 14 T cell receptor beta chains presented below share a single source sample, sequenced in a study of cytomegalovirus exposure and HLA in healthy donors. Method: immunoSEQ multiplex PCR; TCRdb's copy keeps in-frame clones and lacks some. The data hold roughly 56,000 clones, with 90% to 95% observed a single time. The sample consisted of PBMCs. Source of these receptors: a woman aged 30 to 39 in good health and CMV-seronegative.

The gene calls are TRBV19 and TRBJ1-2, with 9 bases fitting TRBD1. In germline, CDR1 is LNHDA, CDR2 SQIVND (reference sequence). CDR3 length: 16 amino acids. The V and J ends lost 4 bases and 6 bases, in that order; junction bases with no gene match: 12. CDR3 in amino acids: CASSTLGTGYIDGYTF. The CDR3 DNA sequence: TGTGCCAGTAGTACATTAGGGACAGGGTATATCGATGGCTACACCTTC.

The count of this clone is one. The gene calls are TRBV6-5 and TRBJ2-3, with 9 bases aligning to TRBD2. The CDR3 is made up of 16 amino acids. The V gene end was trimmed by 1 base and the J gene end by 0 bases; junction bases not matched to a gene: 2. The germline V gene has CDR1 MNHEY and CDR2 SVGAGI. The CDR3 sequence is CASSYFSGGSTDTQYF. CDR3 nucleotide sequence: TGTGCCAGCAGTTACTTTAGCGGGGGTAGCACAGATACGCAGTATTTT.

This sequence joins TRBV7-9 and TRBJ2-1; D ambiguous. The CDR3 has 12 residues. The germline V gene encodes CDR1 SEHNR and CDR2 FQNEAQ (reference sequence). V was pared by 2 bases and J by 7 bases, with 6 bases between. CDR3 DNA: TGTGCCAGCAGCTTAATTGAGAATGAGCAGTTCTTC. This codes for CASSLIENEQFF.

This chain links TRBV7-9 with TRBJ2-1; tentatively, D is TRBD2 (5 bases). CDR3 length equals 12 residues. V gave up 11 bases and J gave up 10 bases, with 18 bases separating them. Per germline, CDR1 SEHNR and CDR2 FQNEAQ (reference sequence). The CDR3 region is CAPVRASVEQFF. In nucleotides, the CDR3 is TGTGCCCCGGTGAGGGCCAGTGTGGAGCAGTTCTTC.

This clone showed up just once. V and J are TRBV4-3 and TRBJ1-1; D gene uncertain. CDR1 LGHNA and CDR2 YSLEER come from the germline V gene. The CDR3 totals 14 residues. V dropped 0 bases and J dropped 1 base, with 6 bases sitting between them. The CDR3 nucleotides read TGCGCCAGCAGCCAAGATGCGGGGAACACTGAAGCTTTCTTT. It codes for CASSQDAGNTEAFF.

A few counts support this clone. This chain links TRBV28 with TRBJ1-2; D perhaps matches TRBD1 (5 bases). The CDR3 is 14 residues long. Between the trimmed V and J ends, which lost 4 bases and 3 bases, there was a span of 12 bases. Germline V lookup: CDR1 MDHEN, CDR2 SYDVKM. The CDR3 DNA is TGTGCCAGCAGTTCGACGGGGGGTGACTATGGCTACACCTTC. Translating it yields CASSSTGGDYGYTF.

The chain carries TRBV27 and TRBJ1-2; D possibly corresponds to TRBD1 (5 bases). Trimming stripped 6 bases from V and 8 bases from J, with 19 bases between. This CDR3 has 14 residues. CDR1 and CDR2 (germline): MNHEY, SMNVEV (reference sequence). The chain's CDR3 is CASSLDAGERGYTF. In DNA, the CDR3 is TGTGCCAGCAGCCTCGATGCGGGGGAGAGGGGCTACACCTTC.

The chain recombines TRBV7-2 with TRBJ2-7; 9 bases match TRBD2. The trim removed 5 bases at V and 5 bases at J, leaving 10 bases unmatched. This CDR3 contains 15 residues. Germline V lookup: CDR1 SGHTA, CDR2 FQGNSA. CDR3 DNA sequence: TGTGCCAGCAGCCCCCCAGCGGGAGGAGGCAACGAGCAGTACTTC. It translates to CASSPPAGGGNEQYF.

This chain joins TRBV27 and TRBJ2-7, with TRBD2 as a possible D gene (6 bases). Trimming cost V 5 bases and J 6 bases, with 20 bases left between them. CDR3 length equals 15 residues. The germline gives CDR1 MNHEY, CDR2 SMNVEV (reference sequence). The CDR3 bases are TGTGCCAGCAGTACCCCCGGGACTCCCCGGGCCGAGCAGTACTTC. It specifies CASSTPGTPRAEQYF.

V and J are TRBV5-6 and TRBJ1-4; possible D gene TRBD1, 5 bases. V was trimmed by 1 base and J by 2 bases, leaving 12 bases between them. Germline CDR1 SGHDT, CDR2 YYEEEE. The CDR3 spans 16 residues. DNA of the CDR3: TGTGCCAGCAGCTTGAGGGTCGGGGGGACTAATGAAAAACTGTTTTTT. Its protein is CASSLRVGGTNEKLFF.

The chain joins TRBV7-2 to TRBJ2-1, with D maybe TRBD2 (6 bases). This CDR3 contains 15 residues. Germline CDR1 reads SGHTA; CDR2 reads FQGNSA. Deletions cut 3 bases from V and 2 bases from J, with 11 bases between. CDR3 in amino acids: CASSFDSGTYNEQFF. CDR3 nucleotides: TGTGCCAGCAGCTTCGATAGCGGCACCTACAATGAGCAGTTCTTC.

The gene calls are TRBV7-9 and TRBJ2-7; 8 bases map to TRBD2. V lost 8 bases and J lost 1; bases outside the gene matches: 13. Germline assignment: CDR1 SEHNR and CDR2 FQNEAQ (reference sequence). This CDR3 region has 16 residues. This chain's CDR3 is CASSVGGSGVSYEQYF. The CDR3 DNA is TGTGCCAGCTCAGTAGGGGGTAGCGGGGTGTCCTACGAGCAGTACTTC.

This chain's CDR3 is CASSRNLAVTTDTQYF. CDR3 nucleotides: TGTGCCAGCAGCAGAAACCTAGCGGTAACCACAGATACGCAGTATTTT. This rearrangement joins TRBV2 to TRBJ2-3, with 7 bases identical to TRBD2. The CDR3 is made up of 16 amino acids. Unmatched junction bases numbered 11, after V lost 6 bases and J lost 2 bases. Germline assignment: CDR1 SNHLY and CDR2 FYNNEI. Complete variable domain (other parts from reference TRBV2 and TRBJ2-3): EPEVTQTPSHQVTQMGQEVILRCVPISNHLYFYWYRQILGQKVEFLVSFYNNEISEKSEIFDDQFSVERPDGSNFTLKIRSTKLEDSAMYFCASSRNLAVTTDTQYFGPGTRLTVL.

The chain employs TRBV7-2 and TRBJ2-4; TRBD1 matches 9 bases. This CDR3 has 15 amino acids. Unmatched junction bases numbered 4, after V lost 3 bases and J lost 4 bases. CDR1 and CDR2 from the germline V gene are SGHTA and FQGNSA. The CDR3 nucleotides are TGTGCCAGCAGCTTCTGGACAGGGGAAAAAAACATTCAGTACTTC. It specifies CASSFWTGEKNIQYF. Full variable domain (missing parts from reference TRBV7-2 and TRBJ2-4): GAGVSQSPSNKVTEKGKDVELRCDPISGHTALYWYRQSLGQGLEFLIYFQGNSAPDKSGLPSDRFSAERTGGSVSTLTIQRTQQEDSAVYLCASSFWTGEKNIQYFGAGTRLSVL.